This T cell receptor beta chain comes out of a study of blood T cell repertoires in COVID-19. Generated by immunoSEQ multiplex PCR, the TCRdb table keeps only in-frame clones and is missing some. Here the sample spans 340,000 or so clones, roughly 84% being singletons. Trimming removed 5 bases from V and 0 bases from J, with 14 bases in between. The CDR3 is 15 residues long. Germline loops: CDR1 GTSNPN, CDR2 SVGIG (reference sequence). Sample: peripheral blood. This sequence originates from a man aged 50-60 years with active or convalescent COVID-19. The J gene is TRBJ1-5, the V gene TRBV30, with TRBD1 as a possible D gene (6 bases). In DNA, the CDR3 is TGTGCCTGGGGGGGGCCTTTCGGTAGCAATCAGCCCCAGCATTTT. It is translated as CAWGGPFGSNQPQHF. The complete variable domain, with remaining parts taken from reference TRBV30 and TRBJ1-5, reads SQTIHQWPATLVQPVGSPLSLECTVEGTSNPNLYWYRQAAGRGLQLLFYSVGIGQISSEVPQNLSASRPQDRQFILSSKKLLLSDSGFYLCAWGGPFGSNQPQHFGDGTRLSIL.